This record looks at one TCR beta chain sequence and its context. Its antigen is not identified. Looked up from germline, CDR1 is SQVTM and CDR2 is ANQGSEA. The V and J ends lost 0 bases and 2 bases, in that order; junction bases with no gene match: 2. This CDR3 is 16 amino acids long. These data originate in a study of beta chain features in type 1 diabetes. Study-wide results and limits: Naive, central memory and regulatory TCRB repertoires appeared more similar among patients than healthy donors. Among all four CD4+ subsets, Type 1 diabetes patients had TCRB CDR3s that were moderately but significantly shorter.

TCRB transcripts that were expressed got sequenced, as all of the isolated RNA had been reverse transcribed. Method: immunoSEQ multiplex PCR; TCRdb's copy keeps in-frame clones and lacks some. Of 160,000 or so clones listed, 63% were seen once; the top ten hold approximately 0.09%. This TCR was recovered from a young man with type 1 diabetes. This chain links TRBV29-1 with TRBJ2-6, with 9 bases identical to TRBD1. Sequenced input: naive CD4+ T cells from blood. The DNA of the CDR3 is TGCAGCGTTGAAGATCGACAGGGGGCTGGGGCCAACGTCCTGACTTTC. Its translation is CSVEDRQGAGANVLTF.